Below, 26 T cell receptor beta chains from the same sample are listed, as sequenced in a study of blood T cells in healthy people across ages. A second about 7 to 12 cycle PCR used barcoded and J-beta primers. TCRdb processed the 5' RACE reads anew with MiXCR; each CDR3 protein has one entry. The profile shows some 1.4 million distinct CDR3 sequences, 35% to 45% of them singletons. Sample: blood. The receptors were gathered from a woman aged 18-35 years in good health.

This clonotype came up a few times. This chain uses TRBV29-1 with TRBJ1-5; possible D gene TRBD1, 5 bases. This CDR3 contains 13 residues. In germline, CDR1 is SQVTM, CDR2 ANQGSEA. V shed 7 bases and J shed 3 bases, with 13 bases lying between them. The CDR3 DNA sequence: TGCAGCGCTGGGGCCAGTGCCAATCAGCCCCAGCATTTT. Its translation: CSAGASANQPQHF. Variable domain in full (rest from reference TRBV29-1 and TRBJ1-5): SAVISQKPSRDICQRGTSLTIQCQVDSQVTMMFWYRQQPGQSLTLIATANQGSEATYESGFVIDKFPISRPNLTFSTLTVSNMSPEDSSIYLCSAGASANQPQHFGDGTRLSIL.

This clonotype was recorded at least ten times. An end of the junction differs from the germline gene, which may be a read error. The gene calls are TRBV5-1 and TRBJ2-5, with a tentative D call TRBD2 (6 bases). The CDR3 is 12 amino acids. Germline assignment: CDR1 SGHRS and CDR2 YFSETQ. CDR3 nucleotide sequence: TGTGCCAGCAGCTTAGGGAGGGAGACCCAGTACTTC. The encoded protein is CASSLGRETQYF.

Comment on this clonotype: A much larger clone lies a single base off, so this may be a read error. The chain uses TRBV10-3 and TRBJ2-1, with D tentatively TRBD2 (6 bases). The V and J ends lost 5 bases and 13 bases respectively, with 18 bases between them. Germline V gene sequence: CDR1 ENHRY, CDR2 SYGVKD. CDR3 length: 13 residues. The CDR3 DNA sequence: TGTGCCATCAGTTCGGGACTCCCAGGAGACCAGTTCTTC. Protein sequence: CAISSGLPGDQFF.

This clonotype has just a few counts. The chain joins TRBV20-1 to TRBJ2-5; possibly TRBD2 for D (6 bases). Germline lookup yields CDR1 DFQATT and CDR2 SNEGSKA (reference sequence). The CDR3 sequence is 14 residues long. The V and J ends lost 0 bases and 4 bases respectively, with 12 bases between them. The CDR3: CSARDLETRETQYF. The CDR3 bases are TGCAGTGCTAGAGATCTAGAGACTAGAGAGACCCAGTACTTC.

The chain recombines TRBV25-1 with TRBJ1-5; 7 bases fit TRBD1. Germline values: CDR1 MGHDK, CDR2 SYGVNS. The CDR3 loop spans 17 amino acids. Trimming at V came to 1 base and at J to 0 bases, leaving 6 bases not matched to a gene. CDR3 nucleotide sequence: TGTGCCAGCAGTGAATTGGGGCAGGGGGGTAGCAATCAGCCCCAGCATTTT. This encodes CASSELGQGGSNQPQHF.

V is TRBV5-1 and J is TRBJ2-2; D perhaps matches TRBD2 (6 bases). With 4 bases removed from V and 6 bases from J, the gap between germline ends came to 19 bases. Germline V gene sequence: CDR1 SGHRS, CDR2 YFSETQ. The CDR3 runs 16 residues. CDR3 DNA: TGCGCCAGCAGCCACGGGGGACTCGCTTCAGCCGGGGAGCTGTTTTTT. Its protein product is CASSHGGLASAGELFF.

The chain combines TRBV20-1 with TRBJ1-5; 7 bases are shared with TRBD1. The trim removed 3 bases at V and 9 bases at J, leaving 8 bases unmatched. There are 13 residues in the CDR3. Germline CDR1 is DFQATT and CDR2 is SNEGSKA (reference sequence). In DNA form, the CDR3 reads TGCAGTGCTAGTGGAGGGGGCCTTGGGCCCCAGCATTTT. This sequence encodes CSASGGGLGPQHF.

V is TRBV27 and J is TRBJ2-5; D possibly uses TRBD1 or TRBD2 (5 bases each). Trimming cost V 2 bases and J 11 bases, with 18 bases left between them. Per the germline V gene, CDR1 is MNHEY and CDR2 is SMNVEV (reference sequence). The CDR3 runs 14 residues. The CDR3 DNA is TGTGCCAGCAGTTTAGAGGGGACGTTGGATGAGCAGTACTTC. Translated, it gives CASSLEGTLDEQYF.

This clonotype was detected a few times. The rearrangement links TRBV7-2 to TRBJ1-2; 8 bases agree with TRBD1. The CDR3 totals 15 residues. CDR1 and CDR2 (germline): SGHTA, FQGNSA. The ends lost 2 bases at V and 8 bases at J; junction bases unmatched: 10. The CDR3 sequence is CASSLPQGAPGGYTF. CDR3 nucleotides: TGTGCCAGCAGCTTACCGCAGGGGGCGCCGGGAGGCTACACCTTC.

The rearrangement uses TRBV25-1 and TRBJ2-5; TRBD1 matches 7 bases. Germline CDR1 is MGHDK and CDR2 is SYGVNS. The CDR3 is 18 amino acids. The V segment lost 4 bases and the J segment 0 bases; nucleotides outside the gene matches: 14. CDR3 sequence: CASSGQGDGRTYQETQYF. CDR3 in DNA: TGTGCCAGCAGTGGACAGGGTGACGGCCGGACGTACCAAGAGACCCAGTACTTC.

V usage is TRBV10-2 and J usage is TRBJ2-1; TRBD2 matches 9 bases. The CDR3 has 20 amino acids. V shed 0 bases and J 8 bases; nucleotides not matched to a gene: 20. Germline V gene data show CDR1 as WSHSY and CDR2 as SAAADI. DNA for the CDR3: TGCGCCAGCAGTGAGTCGGTCTCAGTGAGGGAGCGGGGGGCCAGGGATGAGCAGTTCTTC. It translates to CASSESVSVRERGARDEQFF.

This clonotype was recorded at least ten times. The V call is TRBV29-1, the J call TRBJ2-5; 7 bases map to TRBD2. V lost 4 bases, J lost 1 base, and 6 bases stayed unmatched. The CDR3 length is 14 residues. The germline V gene encodes CDR1 SQVTM and CDR2 ANQGSEA. The CDR3 loop is CSVVGREAQETQYF. The CDR3 DNA reads TGCAGCGTTGTAGGTCGGGAGGCCCAAGAGACCCAGTACTTC.

This clonotype was seen more than once but under ten times. The chain links TRBV21-1 to TRBJ2-1; no DNA check was done on the table's D call, TRBD1. TRBV21-1 is recorded as a pseudogene. The CDR3 loop spans 15 amino acids. The CDR3 region has the DNA TGTGCCAGCGGAGAGGGGGCTGACTTAGGATATGAGCAGTTCTTC. Its translation: CASGEGADLGYEQFF.

This clonotype has just a few counts. The chain links TRBV2 to TRBJ2-3; D possibly corresponds to TRBD2 (7 bases). Trimming pared 11 bases from V and 4 bases from J, leaving 22 bases between. CDR1 and CDR2 from the germline V gene are SNHLY and FYNNEI. This CDR3 region has 15 residues. CDR3 sequence reads: CALLRPGEGPDTQYF. CDR3 nucleotides: TGTGCCCTCCTGCGCCCAGGGGAGGGACCAGATACGCAGTATTTT.

In its sample, this clonotype was seen many times. The rearrangement joins TRBV25-1 to TRBJ2-5; D is uncertain. The CDR3 has 12 amino acids. With 4 bases removed from V and 0 bases from J, the gap between germline ends came to 3 bases. Germline CDR1 is MGHDK and CDR2 is SYGVNS. This chain's CDR3 is CASSADQETQYF. CDR3 DNA: TGTGCCAGCAGTGCGGACCAAGAGACCCAGTACTTC.

This clonotype has only a few counts. This sequence joins TRBV3-1 and TRBJ2-2; maybe TRBD1 (6 bases). Looked up from germline, CDR1 is LGHDT and CDR2 is YNNKEL (reference sequence). The CDR3 extends over 16 amino acids. Trimming stripped 0 bases from V and 8 bases from J, with 16 bases between. CDR3 sequence reads: CASSQDPRQAKGELFF. DNA of the CDR3: TGTGCCAGCAGCCAAGATCCCCGACAGGCCAAGGGGGAGCTGTTTTTT. Using reference TRBV3-1 and TRBJ2-2 for the parts outside the CDR3, the full variable domain is DTAVSQTPKYLVTQMGNDKSIKCEQNLGHDTMYWYKQDSKKFLKIMFSYNNKELIINETVPNRFSPKSPDKAHLNLHINSLELGDSAVYFCASSQDPRQAKGELFFGEGSRLTVL.

This clonotype was seen only a few times. This chain's CDR3 is CASSQPEGRVDQPQHF. CDR3 bases: TGCGCCAGCAGCCAGCCGGAGGGCAGGGTGGATCAGCCCCAGCATTTT. The chain combines TRBV4-1 with TRBJ1-5; D is perhaps TRBD1 (5 bases). The V gene lost 3 bases and the J gene lost 5 bases, with 17 bases spanning the gap. The CDR3 covers 16 residues. CDR1 MGHRA and CDR2 YSYEKL come from the germline V gene.

This chain connects TRBV20-1 to TRBJ2-3; the D gene is possibly TRBD1 (6 bases). V lost 3 bases and J lost 1, with 14 bases in between. Germline lookup yields CDR1 DFQATT and CDR2 SNEGSKA (reference sequence). The CDR3 covers 15 residues. The CDR3 loop reads CSASGARQGTDTQYF. The CDR3 DNA reads as TGCAGTGCTAGCGGGGCAAGACAGGGCACAGATACGCAGTATTTT.

The chain recombines TRBV27 with TRBJ1-2; D ambiguous. V was shortened by 3 bases and J by 5 bases, with 22 bases between the two germline ends. The CDR3 has 17 amino acids. Germline CDR1 is MNHEY and CDR2 is SMNVEV (reference sequence). The CDR3: CASSLALEYTQFYGYTF. In DNA form, the CDR3 reads TGTGCCAGCAGTTTGGCTCTCGAGTACACACAGTTTTATGGCTACACCTTC.

This chain uses TRBV4-1 with TRBJ2-1; 8 bases are a match to TRBD2. The better agreement between TRBJ2-7 and the DNA end casts doubt on the J call. This CDR3 is built from 18 residues. Germline V lookup: CDR1 MGHRA, CDR2 YSYEKL. The CDR3 loop is CASSPKTAGGISYNEQYF. For the CDR3, the DNA is TGCGCCAGCAGCCCTAAGACCGCGGGGGGTATCTCCTACAATGAGCAGTACTTC.

The chain is built from TRBV11-3 and TRBJ2-5; D ambiguous. From germline, CDR1 is SGHNT and CDR2 YENEEA. Trimming shortened V by 5 bases and J by 2 bases, and 12 bases separated the two germline ends. There are 14 residues in the CDR3. CDR3 region: CASSARSQQETQYF. The CDR3 nucleotides are TGTGCCAGCAGCGCCAGGAGCCAACAAGAGACCCAGTACTTC.

This chain links TRBV12-3 or TRBV12-4 with TRBJ1-2; 8 nucleotides agree with TRBD1. V was clipped by 2 bases and J by 7 bases; unmatched bases: 9. This CDR3 region has 15 residues. CDR3 sequence reads: CASSLIGTGHSGYTF. The CDR3 bases are TGTGCCAGCAGTTTAATCGGGACAGGACACTCTGGCTACACCTTC.

J is TRBJ1-1 and V is TRBV4-1; possibly TRBD1 for D (5 bases). Germline loops: CDR1 MGHRA, CDR2 YSYEKL. This CDR3 contains 13 residues. V was cut by 1 base and J by 11 bases, with 14 bases left in between. CDR3 in DNA: TGCGCCAGCAGCCAAGGACAGTTAGAAGTGGCTTTCTTT. Translating gives CASSQGQLEVAFF.

The rearrangement joins TRBV2 to TRBJ2-3; D might be TRBD2 (6 bases). Germline V CDR1 and CDR2: SNHLY, FYNNEI. CDR3 length equals 17 residues. V lost 4 bases and J 2 bases, leaving 19 bases between the germline ends. The DNA for the CDR3 is TGTGCCAGCAGTGTTCCTTTCGGCACTAGCTACACAGATACGCAGTATTTT. It codes for CASSVPFGTSYTDTQYF.

V usage is TRBV7-9 and J usage is TRBJ2-1, with 11 bases that match TRBD2. Trimming took 4 bases from V and 7 from J; bases not matched to a gene: 12. The CDR3 runs to 17 residues. Germline V gene sequence: CDR1 SEHNR, CDR2 FQNEAQ (reference sequence). The CDR3 nucleotides read TGTGCCAGCAGCTCGATGGGACTAGCGGTGGGACCAAATGAGCAGTTCTTC. Its translation: CASSSMGLAVGPNEQFF.

This clonotype was seen more than once but under ten times. The CDR3 nucleotides read TGTGCCATCAGTGACGGTAACTATGGCTACACCTTC. Protein product: CAISDGNYGYTF. The genes are TRBV10-3 and TRBJ1-2, with D unclear. V gave up 3 bases and J gave up 1 base, with 3 bases separating them. Germline loops: CDR1 ENHRY, CDR2 SYGVKD. There are 12 residues in the CDR3.